The present entry profiles one T cell receptor (beta chain) with its context. After isolation, RNA underwent reverse transcription to generate cDNA as the sequencing template. Measured with immunoSEQ multiplex PCR; TCRdb has only the in-frame clones, and not every one. This table has some 180,000 clones, more than 50% appearing once. This entry comes from a study of CD8+ T cells in alopecia areata. Germline V lookup: CDR1 MNHNS, CDR2 SASEGT. The CDR3 consists of 14 residues. V shed 7 bases and J 5 bases; nucleotides not matched to a gene: 8. The specimen sequenced was CD8+ T cells sorted from blood. This receptor was obtained from a human donor in good health. V gene TRBV6-1 combines with J gene TRBJ2-1, with 7 positions matching TRBD1. The CDR3 spells CASKRQGRDNEQFF. DNA of the CDR3: TGTGCCAGCAAGCGACAGGGACGAGACAATGAGCAGTTCTTC.